This TCR beta chain derives from a study of T cell responses to AZD1222 COVID-19 vaccine. Findings and caveats of the study: Nearly half of the spike-specific TCRs reportedly recognize variant regions that carry no mutations. Only a handful of AZD1222 recipients tested seropositive at baseline.

The protocol was immunoSEQ multiplex PCR, while the TCRdb copy is restricted to in-frame clones and leaves out a portion. The profile shows 140,000 to 150,000 clones, 75% to 90% of them singletons. With respect to this clone: Antigen: not known.

This CDR3 comprises 13 residues. V lost 5 bases and J lost 6, with 10 bases in between. The source is an adult in good health. The sequencing used peripheral blood, collected on day 0 of MenACWY control vaccination. The V gene is TRBV12-3 or TRBV12-4, the J gene TRBJ2-2; possible D gene TRBD2, 6 bases. The CDR3 spells CASSGPGAGELFF. DNA of the CDR3: TGTGCCAGCAGTGGCCCGGGGGCCGGGGAGCTGTTTTTT.